This T cell receptor beta chain emerged from a study of blood T cells in healthy people across ages. Study-wide findings and caveats: Unknown CMV status may confound age-related changes in expanded clones.

Aged about 6 to 95, donors were systemically healthy Caucasians from Russia. A second about 7 to 11 cycle PCR used barcoded and J-beta primers. MiXCR was run by TCRdb on the 5' RACE reads, yielding one entry per CDR3 protein. Altogether hundreds of thousands of distinct CDR3 sequences are present, 36% being singletons, with the ten largest covering under 15%. The CDR3 is 13 residues long. Germline values: CDR1 MDHEN, CDR2 SYDVKM. About this clonotype itself: Antigen: not known. A much larger clone lies one base from this, so it may be a read error.

The V call is TRBV28, the J call TRBJ2-3, with a possible D match to TRBD2 (7 bases). This receptor was taken from a man aged 18 to 35 in good health. Source material: blood. The CDR3 DNA is TGTGCCCGCAGCCGCACGGGGGGCTATACGCAGTATTTT. Protein sequence: CARSRTGGYTQYF.